This T cell receptor beta chain was identified during a study of CXCR3-negative and CXCR3-positive naive CD8 T cells. Regarding the study as a whole: TCR strength was inferred from TRB CDR3 properties, while surface CD5 was comparable between naive subsets. Both naive subsets, CXCR3-negative and CXCR3-positive, displayed similar TRBV-TRBJ usage, unlike memory cells. Comparison of naive cells showed more hydrophobic TRB CDR3s in CXCR3-positive than in CXCR3-negative naive cells.

The germline V gene encodes CDR1 SQVTM and CDR2 ANQGSEA. The CDR3 has 15 residues. Comments on this clonotype: Its target is unknown.

All CD8+ T cell subsets were sorted in triplicate at 250,000 to 300,000 cells each. Naive CD8+ T cells had a CD45RO-CCR7+CD27+CD95- phenotype. It was by 5' RACE with UMI labels that the TRB cDNA libraries were prepared. TCRdb reprocessed the 5' RACE reads; each CDR3 protein has one entry and no DNA is given. The table for this sample gives 120,000 to 150,000 distinct CDR3 sequences. This chain uses TRBV29-1 with TRBJ2-1; TCRdb's assignment of TRBD2 cannot be checked, as there is no DNA. This clonotype was sampled from a human donor in good health. Some clones in this sample may be carry-over from other donors' samples. The sequencing sample was made of naive CXCR3+ CD8+ T cells from blood. Subset described: CD45RO-CCR7+CD27+CD95- naive CD8+ T cells expressing CXCR3 (TNR3+). The CDR3: CSVEQSAGGSDEQFF.